This T cell receptor beta chain was captured by sequencing in a study of response to subunit inactivated influenza vaccine. TCRdb itself ran the RT-PCR reads through MiXCR, one entry per CDR3 protein. This sample yields around 320,000 distinct CDR3 sequences, of which 22% are seen a single time; 10% belongs to the top ten. The germline V gene encodes CDR1 SNHLY and CDR2 FYNNEI. The CDR3 has 15 residues. Between the trimmed V and J ends, which lost 1 base and 3 bases, there was a span of 9 bases. This clonotype was picked up a small number of times. The sample in question was PBMCs from blood, obtained 21 months after vaccination. This chain uses TRBV2 with TRBJ2-2; D is unresolved. This sequence originates from a man between 50 and 75 years old who received an inactivated influenza vaccine. The DNA of the CDR3 is TGTGCCAGCAGTGAAGTCTCAGGTTACACCGGGGAGCTGTTTTTT. Amino acids: CASSEVSGYTGELFF. The whole variable domain, remainder taken from reference TRBV2 and TRBJ2-2, is EPEVTQTPSHQVTQMGQEVILRCVPISNHLYFYWYRQILGQKVEFLVSFYNNEISEKSEIFDDQFSVERPDGSNFTLKIRSTKLEDSAMYFCASSEVSGYTGELFFGEGSRLTVL.